The T cell receptor beta chain under discussion was sequenced for a study of blood T cell repertoires in COVID-19. Study in general: The cDNA or gDNA used as material had been derived from T cells, B-cell-depleted T cells, or PBMCs.

Original handling: Counts of nucleated cells, estimated from reference gene primer amplification, were obtained. Method: immunoSEQ multiplex PCR; TCRdb's copy keeps in-frame clones and lacks some. The V and J calls and clone size were taken over from that table, and D and trimming were inferred from the DNA. The profile shows tens of thousands of clones, nearly 90% of them singletons. The CDR3 totals 17 residues. With 0 bases removed from V and 7 bases from J, the gap between germline ends came to 19 bases. Germline CDR1 reads LGHDT; CDR2 reads YNNKEL (reference sequence). The sequence was obtained from a middle-aged man with active COVID-19. The sample taken for sequencing was peripheral blood. This sequence joins TRBV3-1 (or the pseudogene TRBV3-2) and TRBJ2-1, with TRBD1 as a possible D gene (6 bases). CDR3 sequence reads: CASSQDSVWGRRNEQFF. The CDR3 DNA sequence: TGTGCCAGCAGCCAAGATTCGGTCTGGGGGCGCCGGAATGAGCAGTTCTTC.